Shown below are 12 T cell receptor beta chains from a single sample sequenced in a study of T-cell memory formation after mild COVID-19. TCRdb re-analysed the 5' RACE reads in MiXCR, keeping a single row per CDR3 protein. The sample lists approximately 260,000 distinct CDR3 sequences; approximately 19% were seen once. The sample taken for sequencing was PBMCs or a T cell subset sorted from them (not recorded which). Every receptor here comes from a man aged 18 to 29 who had mild COVID-19 (a few samples of this study predate the infection). Cell type and time point are not known.

This clonotype occurred a few times. The chain uses TRBV4-1 and TRBJ2-4; the match to TRBD1 covers 7 bases. Germline CDR1 is MGHRA and CDR2 is YSYEKL. This CDR3 region has 16 residues. V shed 2 bases and J 0 bases; nucleotides not matched to a gene: 4. CDR3 residues: CASSQRDSLAKNIQYF. The CDR3 DNA sequence: TGCGCCAGCAGCCAACGGGACAGCCTAGCCAAAAACATTCAGTACTTC.

The chain uses TRBV4-2 and TRBJ2-3, with 8 bases identical to TRBD2. With 1 base clipped from V and 4 bases from J, the junction kept 7 bases outside the gene matches. Per germline, CDR1 LGHNA and CDR2 YNFKEQ. CDR3 length: 16 residues. The CDR3 region has the DNA TGTGCCAGCAGCCAAGTGTCGGGGGGGCATCCAGATACGCAGTATTTT. As protein: CASSQVSGGHPDTQYF.

The chain joins TRBV12-3 or TRBV12-4 to TRBJ2-7; D gene uncertain. The CDR3 contains 15 residues. The V end lost 10 bases, the J end lost 1 base, and 20 bases lay between the germline ends. This CDR3 reads CAIRYGPTASYEQYF. The DNA for the CDR3 is TGTGCCATCAGGTATGGGCCCACCGCGTCCTACGAGCAGTACTTC.

The chain employs TRBV7-3 and TRBJ2-1, with TRBD1 as a possible D gene (6 bases). Trimming left V 6 bases short and J 3 bases short, with 15 bases between. Germline values: CDR1 SGHTA, CDR2 FQGTGA. CDR3 length equals 15 residues. This chain's CDR3 is CASSTTGHDYNEQFF. DNA for the CDR3: TGTGCCAGCAGTACCACGGGACACGACTACAATGAGCAGTTCTTC.

This clonotype was detected a few times. The chain has TRBV12-3 or TRBV12-4 and TRBJ1-5; D is unclear. The CDR3 length is 14 residues. V was trimmed by 3 bases and J by 3 bases, leaving 9 bases between them. The CDR3 nucleotides are TGTGCCAGCAGTTTCTCACAGTTCAATCAGCCCCAGCATTTT. Its protein is CASSFSQFNQPQHF.

This chain joins TRBV18 and TRBJ2-3; 13 bases are a match to TRBD2. Germline values: CDR1 KGHSH, CDR2 LQKENI. The CDR3 runs to 17 residues. The V gene end was trimmed by 3 bases and the J gene end by 0 bases; junction bases not matched to a gene: 3. The CDR3 DNA is TGTGCCAGCTCACCGGGACTAGCGGGGACTAGCACAGATACGCAGTATTTT. Translating it yields CASSPGLAGTSTDTQYF.

Many counts were recorded for this clonotype. The chain links TRBV27 to TRBJ2-5; no clear D. The CDR3 extends over 13 amino acids. The germline CDR1 and CDR2 sequences are MNHEY and SMNVEV (reference sequence). V lost 5 bases and J 0 bases, leaving 7 bases between the germline ends. The CDR3 region is CASSTRYQETQYF. In DNA form, the CDR3 reads TGTGCCAGCAGTACGAGGTACCAAGAGACCCAGTACTTC.

This clonotype has just a few counts. This chain links TRBV20-1 with TRBJ2-3; D is unclear. The CDR3 is 14 residues long. CDR1 DFQATT and CDR2 SNEGSKA come from the germline V gene (reference sequence). V lost 6 bases and J 6 bases, leaving 19 bases between the germline ends. Written as DNA, the CDR3 is TGCAGTGCCATTACTGCTCCTAGGTCCGATACGCAGTATTTT. Translation: CSAITAPRSDTQYF.

In this sample, this clonotype turned up a few times. The J gene is TRBJ2-1, the V gene TRBV7-2, with TRBD2 matching 9 bases. The germline gives CDR1 SGHTA, CDR2 FQGNSA. This CDR3 has 14 amino acids. The V and J ends lost 8 bases and 8 bases, in that order; junction bases with no gene match: 10. The CDR3, as DNA: TGTGCCAGCCAGGTCGGCGGGGGGGTATATGAGCAGTTCTTC. It codes for CASQVGGGVYEQFF.

This clonotype has just one count. The gene calls are TRBV5-5 and TRBJ1-1, with unresolved D. V was shortened by 6 bases and J by 0 bases, with 15 bases between the two germline ends. Germline V lookup: CDR1 SGHKS, CDR2 YYEKEE (reference sequence). The CDR3 totals 15 residues. The CDR3 nucleotides read TGTGCCAGCACCAAAGACCACTTTATGAACACTGAAGCTTTCTTT. It yields the protein CASTKDHFMNTEAFF. The whole variable domain, filled in from reference TRBV5-5 and TRBJ1-1, reads DAGVTQSPTHLIKTRGQQVTLRCSPISGHKSVSWYQQVLGQGPQFIFQYYEKEERGRGNFPDRFSARQFPNYSSELNVNALLLGDSALYLCASTKDHFMNTEAFFGQGTRLTVV.

Within the sample, this clonotype is large. The rearrangement links TRBV7-6 to TRBJ2-3; no clear D. The ends were cut back, 4 bases at V and 0 bases at J, with 5 bases in the middle. CDR1 and CDR2 from the germline V gene are SGHVS and FNYEAQ. This CDR3 region has 13 residues. The CDR3 reads CASSYTSTDTQYF. DNA of the CDR3: TGTGCCAGCAGCTACACTAGCACAGATACGCAGTATTTT. The full variable domain, completed using reference TRBV7-6 and TRBJ2-3, is GAGVSQSPRYKVTKRGQDVALRCDPISGHVSLYWYRQALGQGPEFLTYFNYEAQQDKSGLPNDRFSAERPEGSISTLTIQRTEQRDSAMYRCASSYTSTDTQYFGPGTRLTVL.

The V call is TRBV7-2, the J call TRBJ1-1, with a weak D call TRBD1 (5 bases). Germline V gene lookup returns CDR1 SGHTA and CDR2 FQGNSA. This CDR3 region has 14 residues. With 0 bases removed from V and 3 bases from J, the gap between germline ends came to 8 bases. CDR3 loop: CASSLARGDTEAFF. The CDR3 region has the DNA TGTGCCAGCAGCTTAGCGCGAGGGGACACTGAAGCTTTCTTT.